Following are 25 T cell receptor beta chains from one sample sequenced in a study of control samples from healthy donors and cancer patients. The table came from immunoSEQ multiplex PCR; TCRdb's copy has only in-frame clones and leaves some out. The sample contains 150,000 to 200,000 clones, approximately 93% of which appear only once. What was sequenced was blood. The receptors were sampled from a woman aged 35 to 49 in good health.

This clone was seen only once. The chain recombines TRBV12-3 or TRBV12-4 with TRBJ1-1; D is possibly TRBD1 (6 bases). Deletions cut 3 bases from V and 3 bases from J, with 8 bases between. CDR3 length: 13 amino acids. The CDR3 reads CASSLEGDTEAFF. Here the CDR3 DNA reads TGTGCCAGCAGTTTGGAGGGGGACACTGAAGCTTTCTTT.

The rearrangement links TRBV2 to TRBJ1-1; 10 nucleotides match TRBD1. With 4 bases clipped from V and 5 bases from J, the junction kept 4 bases outside the gene matches. Germline-derived CDR1 and CDR2 are SNHLY and FYNNEI. CDR3 length: 14 amino acids. The CDR3 nucleotides are TGTGCCAGCAGTGCGACAGGGGGCGGAACTGAAGCTTTCTTT. It yields the protein CASSATGGGTEAFF.

The chain has TRBV5-6 and TRBJ2-7; D remains unclear. CDR3 length: 13 residues. V shed 0 bases and J shed 3 bases, with 7 bases lying between them. Germline CDR1 is SGHDT and CDR2 is YYEEEE. The CDR3 loop is CASSLVAGYEQYF. Here the CDR3 DNA reads TGTGCCAGCAGCTTGGTGGCAGGCTACGAGCAGTACTTC.

J is TRBJ1-1 and V is TRBV30, with D hard to call. Trimming removed 4 bases from V and 6 bases from J, with 12 bases in between. The V gene's germline CDR1 is GTSNPN and CDR2 SVGIG (reference sequence). The CDR3 is made up of 12 amino acids. The chain's CDR3 is CAWIEGFSEAFF. DNA of the CDR3: TGTGCCTGGATCGAGGGCTTCTCTGAAGCTTTCTTT. Complete variable domain (other parts from reference TRBV30 and TRBJ1-1): SQTIHQWPATLVQPVGSPLSLECTVEGTSNPNLYWYRQAAGRGLQLLFYSVGIGQISSEVPQNLSASRPQDRQFILSSKKLLLSDSGFYLCAWIEGFSEAFFGQGTRLTVV.

The chain is built from TRBV5-4 and TRBJ1-1; no clear D. The CDR3 totals 13 residues. Germline V lookup: CDR1 SGHNT, CDR2 YYREEE (reference sequence). The V end was cut by 4 bases, the J end by 8 bases, with 15 bases between. This CDR3 is CASSQDGISEAFF. DNA of the CDR3: TGTGCCAGCAGCCAGGACGGCATCTCCGAAGCTTTCTTT.

The chain combines TRBV2 with TRBJ2-3, with a weak D call TRBD2 (6 bases). Germline V gene data show CDR1 as SNHLY and CDR2 as FYNNEI. This CDR3 spans 16 amino acids. V lost 7 bases, J lost 0 bases, and 17 bases lay in between. Written as DNA, the CDR3 is TGTGCCAGCAACCCCCTTCTAGCGTTGAGCACAGATACGCAGTATTTT. It is translated as CASNPLLALSTDTQYF.

The count of this clone is one. This chain links TRBV6-6 with TRBJ2-3, with 11 bases fitting TRBD2. CDR1 is MNHNY, CDR2 SVGAGI, per germline (reference sequence). The V segment lost 6 bases and the J segment 0 bases; nucleotides outside the gene matches: 5. This CDR3 spans 16 amino acids. CDR3 sequence: CASSLGLAASTDTQYF. In DNA form, the CDR3 reads TGTGCCAGCAGCTTGGGACTAGCGGCTAGCACAGATACGCAGTATTTT.

The chain has TRBV7-2 and TRBJ2-7; a weak D match, TRBD2 (7 bases). This CDR3 has 15 residues. CDR1 and CDR2 (germline): SGHTA, FQGNSA. V was cut by 1 base and J by 6 bases, with 16 bases left in between. The CDR3 here is CASSLVGGAQSEQYF. As DNA, the CDR3 is TGTGCCAGCAGCTTAGTAGGGGGGGCCCAGAGCGAGCAGTACTTC.

The V call is TRBV7-6, the J call TRBJ2-2, with D possibly TRBD1 on 6 matching bases. The ends were cut back, 6 bases at V and 6 bases at J, with 20 bases in the middle. The CDR3 runs to 16 residues. Germline V lookup: CDR1 SGHVS, CDR2 FNYEAQ. The CDR3: CASSQQGLGQSGELFF. The DNA for the CDR3 is TGTGCCAGCAGTCAACAGGGATTGGGTCAATCCGGGGAGCTGTTTTTT. The full variable domain, its missing parts supplied by reference TRBV7-6 and TRBJ2-2, is GAGVSQSPRYKVTKRGQDVALRCDPISGHVSLYWYRQALGQGPEFLTYFNYEAQQDKSGLPNDRFSAERPEGSISTLTIQRTEQRDSAMYRCASSQQGLGQSGELFFGEGSRLTVL.

The chain employs TRBV6-2 or TRBV6-3 and TRBJ2-2, with D uncertain. Trimming cost V 2 bases and J 0 bases, with 13 bases left between them. In germline, CDR1 is MNHEY, CDR2 SVGEGT. The CDR3 totals 17 residues. CDR3 sequence (DNA): TGTGCCAGCAGTTACCCGAGTCTGGGATCGAACACCGGGGAGCTGTTTTTT. Its translation is CASSYPSLGSNTGELFF.

The chain combines TRBV7-9 with TRBJ1-1; tentative D call: TRBD1 (5 bases). Germline CDR1 SEHNR, CDR2 FQNEAQ (reference sequence). Trimming cost V 1 base and J 2 bases, with 11 bases left between them. The CDR3 is made up of 15 amino acids. Here the CDR3 reads CASSLGQIQNTEAFF. The CDR3 DNA is TGTGCCAGCAGCTTAGGACAGATCCAAAACACTGAAGCTTTCTTT.

The V and J genes are TRBV12-3 or TRBV12-4 and TRBJ1-2; 10 bases agree with TRBD1. The J segment lost 8 bases and the V segment lost 1 base, leaving 1 base of the junction unmatched. The CDR3 has 13 amino acids. The DNA of the CDR3 is TGTGCCAGCAGTTTAGGACAGGGGGCCGGCTACACCTTC. Translating it yields CASSLGQGAGYTF.

J is TRBJ1-3 and V is TRBV10-1; D not resolved. Germline V gene data show CDR1 as WNHNN and CDR2 as SYGVQD (reference sequence). This CDR3 has 15 amino acids. Trimming cost V 0 bases and J 3 bases, with 9 bases left between them. CDR3: CASSESGGLGNTIYF. The CDR3 coding sequence is TGCGCCAGCAGTGAGTCCGGAGGGCTTGGAAACACCATATATTTT.

J is TRBJ1-1 and V is TRBV7-2, with D unclear. Germline CDR1 is SGHTA and CDR2 is FQGNSA. The CDR3 sequence is 14 residues long. V shed 1 base and J shed 3 bases, with 9 bases lying between them. CDR3: CASSLEGVYTEAFF. In DNA form, the CDR3 reads TGTGCCAGCAGCTTAGAGGGAGTGTACACTGAAGCTTTCTTT.

The chain has TRBV4-3 and TRBJ2-7; D is possibly TRBD2 (5 bases). This CDR3 spans 14 amino acids. The V and J ends lost 0 bases and 3 bases respectively, with 9 bases between them. Germline CDR1 and CDR2: LGHNA and YSLEER. The CDR3 loop reads CASSQDQRSYEQYF. The DNA for the CDR3 is TGCGCCAGCAGCCAAGATCAGCGGAGCTACGAGCAGTACTTC.

This clone was recorded once. The chain employs TRBV2 and TRBJ1-6, with a possible D match to TRBD1 (5 bases). V lost 4 bases, J lost 7 bases, and 5 bases lay in between. The length of the CDR3 is 12 residues. In germline, CDR1 is SNHLY, CDR2 FYNNEI. The CDR3 loop is CASSGGNSPLHF. The CDR3 region has the DNA TGTGCCAGCAGTGGGGGGAATTCACCCCTCCACTTT.

This chain joins TRBV19 and TRBJ2-2, with 7 nucleotides matching TRBD2. The CDR3 runs to 16 residues. Germline lookup yields CDR1 LNHDA and CDR2 SQIVND (reference sequence). J lost 3 bases, V lost 5 bases, and 9 bases had no gene match. The CDR3 DNA reads as TGTGCCAGTAGTCGTTCTAGCGGATTCTACACCGGGGAGCTGTTTTTT. Protein product: CASSRSSGFYTGELFF.

The chain employs TRBV7-2 and TRBJ1-5; D is unresolved. The V end lost 4 bases, the J end lost 7 bases, and 17 bases lay between the germline ends. Germline V gene data show CDR1 as SGHTA and CDR2 as FQGNSA. The CDR3 loop spans 15 amino acids. The CDR3: CASSSQASVLQPQHF. The DNA of the CDR3 is TGTGCCAGCAGCTCCCAGGCCTCGGTGTTACAGCCCCAGCATTTT. Full variable domain (outside the CDR3, taken from reference TRBV7-2 and TRBJ1-5): GAGVSQSPSNKVTEKGKDVELRCDPISGHTALYWYRQSLGQGLEFLIYFQGNSAPDKSGLPSDRFSAERTGGSVSTLTIQRTQQEDSAVYLCASSSQASVLQPQHFGDGTRLSIL.

This clone has a single count. The V and J genes are TRBV7-8 and TRBJ1-1, with 10 bases lining up with TRBD1. V trimming: 1 base; J trimming: 3 bases; junction bases outside the gene matches: 8. This CDR3 region has 17 residues. CDR1 and CDR2 from the germline V gene are SGHVS and FQNEAQ. The CDR3 loop reads CASSLVDRGRRDTEAFF. The CDR3 DNA is TGTGCCAGCAGCTTAGTAGACAGGGGGCGAAGGGACACTGAAGCTTTCTTT.

The chain is built from TRBV10-3 and TRBJ1-5; 8 nucleotides match TRBD1. Germline assignment: CDR1 ENHRY and CDR2 SYGVKD. This CDR3 is 15 amino acids long. The J segment lost 2 bases and the V segment lost 8 bases, leaving 8 bases of the junction unmatched. The chain's CDR3 is CAIGEDRAGNQPQHF. The CDR3 DNA sequence: TGTGCCATCGGGGAGGACAGGGCTGGCAATCAGCCCCAGCATTTT.

This clone was seen only once. The chain employs TRBV6-1 and TRBJ1-5; 7 bases map to TRBD1. V lost 1 base and J lost 1; bases outside the gene matches: 4. CDR3 length equals 16 residues. Looked up from germline, CDR1 is MNHNS and CDR2 is SASEGT. DNA of the CDR3: TGTGCCAGCAGTGAAGGAGGGGGCTCCAGCAATCAGCCCCAGCATTTT. The encoded protein is CASSEGGGSSNQPQHF.

For the CDR3, the DNA is TGTGCCAGTAGTATAGTAGCGGCCGGCGGGGCCCTGAACACTGAAGCTTTCTTT. It yields the protein CASSIVAAGGALNTEAFF. The chain couples TRBV19 to TRBJ1-1; maybe TRBD1 (5 bases). The CDR3 covers 18 residues. The V and J ends lost 1 base and 0 bases respectively, with 18 bases between them. CDR1 and CDR2 from the germline V gene are LNHDA and SQIVND (reference sequence).

CDR3 in DNA: TGCGCCAGCAGCTTCGGGGGACGGGGCTATGGCTACACCTTC. Translated: CASSFGGRGYGYTF. The chain carries TRBV5-1 and TRBJ1-2; TRBD1 might be the D (5 bases). The CDR3 extends over 14 amino acids. Trimming took 2 bases from V and 4 from J, leaving 12 bases between them. The germline gives CDR1 SGHRS, CDR2 YFSETQ.

This clone was detected only once. The rearrangement joins TRBV10-3 to TRBJ1-4; D unclear. This CDR3 contains 15 residues. CDR1 is ENHRY and CDR2 is SYGVKD in the germline V gene. V was shortened by 3 bases and J by 2 bases, with 10 bases between the two germline ends. DNA of the CDR3: TGTGCCATCAGTGATTACGGAGGGACTAATGAAAAACTGTTTTTT. Protein product: CAISDYGGTNEKLFF.

The chain has TRBV7-7 and TRBJ2-3; 7 bases fit TRBD2. The CDR3 runs 15 residues. Germline V gene lookup returns CDR1 SSHAT and CDR2 FNYEAQ (reference sequence). V lost 5 bases, J lost 0 bases, and 5 bases stayed unmatched. The CDR3 region is CASSPGGVSTDTQYF. CDR3 in DNA: TGTGCCAGCAGCCCTGGGGGGGTTAGCACAGATACGCAGTATTTT.